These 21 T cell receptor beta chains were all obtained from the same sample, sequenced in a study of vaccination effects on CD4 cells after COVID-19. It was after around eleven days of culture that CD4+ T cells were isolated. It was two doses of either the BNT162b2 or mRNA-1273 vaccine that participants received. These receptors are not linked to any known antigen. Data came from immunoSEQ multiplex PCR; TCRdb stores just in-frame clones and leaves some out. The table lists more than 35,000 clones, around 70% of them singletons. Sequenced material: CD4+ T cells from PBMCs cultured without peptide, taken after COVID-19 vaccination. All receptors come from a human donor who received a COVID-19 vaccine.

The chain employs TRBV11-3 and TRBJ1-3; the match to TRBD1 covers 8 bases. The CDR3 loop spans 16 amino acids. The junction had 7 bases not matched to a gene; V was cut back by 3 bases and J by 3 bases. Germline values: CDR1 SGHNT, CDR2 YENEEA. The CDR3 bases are TGTGCCAGCAGCTTGGAGCAGGGGGCAGGTGGAAACACCATATATTTT. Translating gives CASSLEQGAGGNTIYF.

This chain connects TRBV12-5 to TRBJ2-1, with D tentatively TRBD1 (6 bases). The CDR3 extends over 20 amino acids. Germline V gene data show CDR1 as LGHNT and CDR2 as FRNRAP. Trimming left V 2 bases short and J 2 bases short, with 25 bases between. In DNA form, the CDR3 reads TGTGCTAGTGGTTTGTTATTTCGTGGTGGGGGCACCGACACCTACAATGAGCAGTTCTTC. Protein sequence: CASGLLFRGGGTDTYNEQFF.

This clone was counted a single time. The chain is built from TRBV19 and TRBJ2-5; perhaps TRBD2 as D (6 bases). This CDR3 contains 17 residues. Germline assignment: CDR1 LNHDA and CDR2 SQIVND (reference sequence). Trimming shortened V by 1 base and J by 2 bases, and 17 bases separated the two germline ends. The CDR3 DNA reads TGTGCCAGTAGTATAGTGGGGCGGGGTCCAAAACAAGAGACCCAGTACTTC. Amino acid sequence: CASSIVGRGPKQETQYF. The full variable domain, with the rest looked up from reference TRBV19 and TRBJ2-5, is DGGITQSPKYLFRKEGQNVTLSCEQNLNHDAMYWYRQDPGQGLRLIYYSQIVNDFQKGDIAEGYSVSREKKESFPLTVTSAQKNPTAFYLCASSIVGRGPKQETQYFGPGTRLLVL.

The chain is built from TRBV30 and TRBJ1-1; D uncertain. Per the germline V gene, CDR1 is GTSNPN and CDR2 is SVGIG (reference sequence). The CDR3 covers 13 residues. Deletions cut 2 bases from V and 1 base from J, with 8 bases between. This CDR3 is CAWSRAANTEAFF. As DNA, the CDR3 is TGTGCCTGGAGTCGCGCGGCGAACACTGAAGCTTTCTTT.

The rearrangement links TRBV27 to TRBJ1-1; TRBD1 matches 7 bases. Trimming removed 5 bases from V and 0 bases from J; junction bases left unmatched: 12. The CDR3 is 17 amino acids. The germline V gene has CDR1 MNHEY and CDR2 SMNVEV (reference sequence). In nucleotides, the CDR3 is TGTGCCAGCAGTCAGAAGGGACAGCAGCCGCTGAACACTGAAGCTTTCTTT. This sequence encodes CASSQKGQQPLNTEAFF.

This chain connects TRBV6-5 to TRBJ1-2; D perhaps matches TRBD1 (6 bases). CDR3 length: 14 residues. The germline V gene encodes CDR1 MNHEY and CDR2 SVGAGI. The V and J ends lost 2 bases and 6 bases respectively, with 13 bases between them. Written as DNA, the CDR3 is TGTGCCAGCAGTTACCTTACAGGGATAGATGGCTACACCTTC. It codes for CASSYLTGIDGYTF.

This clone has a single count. CDR3 in amino acids: CASSEGTGNSGNTIYF. The CDR3 DNA follows: TGTGCCAGCAGTGAGGGGACAGGGAACTCTGGAAACACCATATATTTT. The chain is built from TRBV2 and TRBJ1-3, with 9 bases identical to TRBD1. This CDR3 is 16 amino acids long. J was trimmed by 0 bases and V by 3 bases; bases with no gene match: 3. The germline CDR1 and CDR2 sequences are SNHLY and FYNNEI.

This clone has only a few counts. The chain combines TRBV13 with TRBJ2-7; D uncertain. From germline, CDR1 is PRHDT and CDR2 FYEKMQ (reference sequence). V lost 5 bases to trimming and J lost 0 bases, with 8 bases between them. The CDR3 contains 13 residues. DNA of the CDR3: TGTGCCAGCAGCCCAGCCTTCTCCTACGAGCAGTACTTC. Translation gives CASSPAFSYEQYF.

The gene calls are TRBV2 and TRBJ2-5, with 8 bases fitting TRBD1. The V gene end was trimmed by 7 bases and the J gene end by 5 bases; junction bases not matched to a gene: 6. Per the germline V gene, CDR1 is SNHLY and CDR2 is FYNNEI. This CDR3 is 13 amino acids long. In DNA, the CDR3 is TGTGCCAGCACCGGACAGGGTGGGGAGACCCAGTACTTC. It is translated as CASTGQGGETQYF. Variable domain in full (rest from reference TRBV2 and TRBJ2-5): EPEVTQTPSHQVTQMGQEVILRCVPISNHLYFYWYRQILGQKVEFLVSFYNNEISEKSEIFDDQFSVERPDGSNFTLKIRSTKLEDSAMYFCASTGQGGETQYFGPGTRLLVL.

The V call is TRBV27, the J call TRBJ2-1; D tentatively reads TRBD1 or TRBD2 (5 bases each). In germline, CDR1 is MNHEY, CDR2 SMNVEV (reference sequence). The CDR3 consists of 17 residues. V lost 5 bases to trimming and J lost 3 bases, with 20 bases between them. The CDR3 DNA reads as TGTGCCAGCAGTCCCTCCCGGGGCAGGGACCTCTACAATGAGCAGTTCTTC. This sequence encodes CASSPSRGRDLYNEQFF.

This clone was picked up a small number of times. CDR3 DNA sequence: TGTGCCAGTAGCCTCCGGGGGACCGGGGAGCTGTTTTTT. Protein: CASSLRGTGELFF. V and J are TRBV19 and TRBJ2-2; a weak D match, TRBD2 (6 bases). V was trimmed by 6 bases and J by 5 bases, leaving 10 bases between them. The CDR3 covers 13 residues. Germline CDR1 reads LNHDA; CDR2 reads SQIVND (reference sequence).

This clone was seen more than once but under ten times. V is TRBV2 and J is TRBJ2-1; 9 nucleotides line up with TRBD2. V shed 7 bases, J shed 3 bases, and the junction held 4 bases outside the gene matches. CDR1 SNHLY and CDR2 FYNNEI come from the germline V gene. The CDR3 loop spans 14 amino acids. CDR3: CASTAGGYYNEQFF. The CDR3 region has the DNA TGTGCCAGCACCGCGGGAGGGTACTACAATGAGCAGTTCTTC. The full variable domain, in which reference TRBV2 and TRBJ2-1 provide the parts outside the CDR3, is EPEVTQTPSHQVTQMGQEVILRCVPISNHLYFYWYRQILGQKVEFLVSFYNNEISEKSEIFDDQFSVERPDGSNFTLKIRSTKLEDSAMYFCASTAGGYYNEQFFGPGTRLTVL.

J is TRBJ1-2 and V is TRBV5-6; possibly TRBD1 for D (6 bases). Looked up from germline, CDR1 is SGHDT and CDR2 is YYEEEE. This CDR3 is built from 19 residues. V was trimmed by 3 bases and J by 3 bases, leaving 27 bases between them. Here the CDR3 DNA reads TGTGCCAGCAGCTCGGACAGAGCTCACCTCATTTTCCTCGACTATGGCTACACCTTC. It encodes CASSSDRAHLIFLDYGYTF. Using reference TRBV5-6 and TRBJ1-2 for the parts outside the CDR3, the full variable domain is DAGVTQSPTHLIKTRGQQVTLRCSPKSGHDTVSWYQQALGQGPQFIFQYYEEEERQRGNFPDRFSGHQFPNYSSELNVNALLLGDSALYLCASSSDRAHLIFLDYGYTFGSGTRLTVV.

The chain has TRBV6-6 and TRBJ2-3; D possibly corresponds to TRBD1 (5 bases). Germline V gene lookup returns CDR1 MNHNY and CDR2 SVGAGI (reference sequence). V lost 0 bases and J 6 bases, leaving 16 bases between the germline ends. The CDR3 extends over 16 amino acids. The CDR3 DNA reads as TGTGCCAGCAGTTACTCGGACACCCTTAAGGCGGATACGCAGTATTTT. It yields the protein CASSYSDTLKADTQYF.

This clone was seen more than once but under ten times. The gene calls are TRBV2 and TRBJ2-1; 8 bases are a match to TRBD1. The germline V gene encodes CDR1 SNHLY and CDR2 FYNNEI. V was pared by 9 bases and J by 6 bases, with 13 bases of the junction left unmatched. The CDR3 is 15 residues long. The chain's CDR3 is CASQTGTGIPNEQFF. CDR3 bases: TGTGCCAGTCAGACCGGGACAGGTATTCCCAATGAGCAGTTCTTC.

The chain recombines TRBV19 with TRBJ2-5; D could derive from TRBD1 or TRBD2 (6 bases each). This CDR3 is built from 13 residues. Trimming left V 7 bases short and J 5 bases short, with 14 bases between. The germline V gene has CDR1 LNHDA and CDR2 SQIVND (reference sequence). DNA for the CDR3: TGTGCCAGTAATGGGGGGCAAATGGAGACCCAGTACTTC. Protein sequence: CASNGGQMETQYF.

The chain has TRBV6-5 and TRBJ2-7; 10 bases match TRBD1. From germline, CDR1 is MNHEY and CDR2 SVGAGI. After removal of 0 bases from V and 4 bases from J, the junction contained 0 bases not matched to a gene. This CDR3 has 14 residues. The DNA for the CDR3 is TGTGCCAGCAGTTACTCGGGACAGGGGTACGAGCAGTACTTC. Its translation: CASSYSGQGYEQYF.

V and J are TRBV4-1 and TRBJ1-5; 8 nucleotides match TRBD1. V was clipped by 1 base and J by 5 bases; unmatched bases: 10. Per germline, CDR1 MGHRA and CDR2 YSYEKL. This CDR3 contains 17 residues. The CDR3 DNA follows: TGCGCCAGCAGCCAAGCGTCCGGACAGGGTACACATCAGCCCCAGCATTTT. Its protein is CASSQASGQGTHQPQHF.

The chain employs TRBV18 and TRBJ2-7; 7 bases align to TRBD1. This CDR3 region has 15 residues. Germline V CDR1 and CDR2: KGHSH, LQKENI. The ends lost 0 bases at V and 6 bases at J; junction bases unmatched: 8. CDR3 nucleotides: TGTGCCAGCTCACCACCATCCAGGGGGTCGGCCGAGCAGTACTTC. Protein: CASSPPSRGSAEQYF.

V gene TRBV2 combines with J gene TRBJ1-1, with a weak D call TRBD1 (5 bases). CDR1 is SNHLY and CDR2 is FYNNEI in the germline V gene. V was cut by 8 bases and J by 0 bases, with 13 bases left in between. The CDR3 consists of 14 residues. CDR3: CASLQGTLNTEAFF. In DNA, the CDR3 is TGTGCCAGCCTCCAGGGTACCTTGAACACTGAAGCTTTCTTT. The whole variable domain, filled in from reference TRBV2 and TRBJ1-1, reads EPEVTQTPSHQVTQMGQEVILRCVPISNHLYFYWYRQILGQKVEFLVSFYNNEISEKSEIFDDQFSVERPDGSNFTLKIRSTKLEDSAMYFCASLQGTLNTEAFFGQGTRLTVV.

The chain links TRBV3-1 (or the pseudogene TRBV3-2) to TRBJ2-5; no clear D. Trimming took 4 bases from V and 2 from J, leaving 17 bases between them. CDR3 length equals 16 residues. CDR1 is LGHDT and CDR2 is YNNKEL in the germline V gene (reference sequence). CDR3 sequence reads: CASSLRGAGGQETQYF. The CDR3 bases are TGTGCCAGCAGCCTCAGAGGTGCCGGCGGACAAGAGACCCAGTACTTC.